This T cell receptor (beta chain) was sequenced during a study of blood T cell repertoires in COVID-19. Study overall: The study drew acute and convalescent COVID-19 samples from the United States, Italy and Spain.

The CDR3 consists of 16 residues. The V and J ends lost 4 bases and 6 bases, in that order; junction bases with no gene match: 7. The germline CDR1 and CDR2 sequences are KGHDR and SFDVKD. Per the original methods: It was from reference gene primer amplification that nucleated cell counts were estimated. Sequencing was performed with immunoSEQ multiplex PCR; in TCRdb, only in-frame clones are kept and a portion is missing. The DNA gave D and trimming, while V, J and clone size come from that table. This table holds roughly 340,000 clones, around 90% found once. This clone occurred once. Sequencing used peripheral blood. The chain recombines TRBV24-1 with TRBJ2-1; 11 bases line up with TRBD1. This clonotype originated in a woman between 25 and 40 years old with COVID-19, enrolled during active disease. The CDR3 sequence is CATSDPRDRGGNEQFF. In nucleotides, the CDR3 is TGTGCCACCAGTGACCCCAGGGACAGGGGGGGCAATGAGCAGTTCTTC.